This T cell receptor (beta chain) derives from a study of vaccination effects on CD4 cells after COVID-19. General observations from the study: Early post-infection timepoints were absent, and convalescent patients were few.

Antigen-specific CD4+ T cells were first expanded with viral peptide pools by the ViraFEST assay and only then sequenced. CD4+ T cell isolation took place after less than 13 days of culture. Infection dated between March and December 2020, before the Alpha, Beta and Delta variants reached the United States. Each culture well received a few million PBMC. These cells were then cultured in IMDM with around 9.6 IU/ml IL-2 and 9 to 10 ug/ml peptides. Cells had half their medium changed to IL-2 medium on days 3 and 7. Clones were sequenced by immunoSEQ multiplex PCR, and TCRdb holds only the in-frame ones, with some missing. This sample has approximately 19,000 clones, with just under 75% found just once. On this clone itself: Its antigen is undetermined.

Sample: CD4+ T cells from PBMCs cultured with a peptide pool, taken before COVID-19 vaccination. The receptor was isolated from a human donor who had a prior SARS-CoV-2 infection.

Written as DNA, the CDR3 is TGTGCCAGCAGCACCCGACTAGCGGGGAGCACAGATACGCAGTATTTT. The encoded protein is CASSTRLAGSTDTQYF. This chain joins TRBV7-8 and TRBJ2-3, with 11 bases that match TRBD2. The ends lost 5 bases at V and 0 bases at J; junction bases unmatched: 4. This CDR3 comprises 16 residues. Germline-derived CDR1 and CDR2 are SGHVS and FQNEAQ.